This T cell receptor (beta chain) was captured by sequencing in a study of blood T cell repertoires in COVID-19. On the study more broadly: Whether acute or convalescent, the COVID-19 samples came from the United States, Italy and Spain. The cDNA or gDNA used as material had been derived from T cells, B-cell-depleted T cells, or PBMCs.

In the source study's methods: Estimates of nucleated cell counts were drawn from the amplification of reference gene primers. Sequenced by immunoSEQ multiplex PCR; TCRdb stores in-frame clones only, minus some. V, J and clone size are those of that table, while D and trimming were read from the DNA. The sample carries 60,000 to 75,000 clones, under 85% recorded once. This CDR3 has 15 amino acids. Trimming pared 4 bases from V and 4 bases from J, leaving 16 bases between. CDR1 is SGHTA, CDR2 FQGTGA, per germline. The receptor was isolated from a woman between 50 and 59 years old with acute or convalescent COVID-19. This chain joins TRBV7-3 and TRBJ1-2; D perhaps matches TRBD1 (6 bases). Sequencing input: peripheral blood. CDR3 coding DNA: TGTGCCAGCAGCTCCACCCCGGGGGGCGCCTATGGCTACACCTTC. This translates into CASSSTPGGAYGYTF.